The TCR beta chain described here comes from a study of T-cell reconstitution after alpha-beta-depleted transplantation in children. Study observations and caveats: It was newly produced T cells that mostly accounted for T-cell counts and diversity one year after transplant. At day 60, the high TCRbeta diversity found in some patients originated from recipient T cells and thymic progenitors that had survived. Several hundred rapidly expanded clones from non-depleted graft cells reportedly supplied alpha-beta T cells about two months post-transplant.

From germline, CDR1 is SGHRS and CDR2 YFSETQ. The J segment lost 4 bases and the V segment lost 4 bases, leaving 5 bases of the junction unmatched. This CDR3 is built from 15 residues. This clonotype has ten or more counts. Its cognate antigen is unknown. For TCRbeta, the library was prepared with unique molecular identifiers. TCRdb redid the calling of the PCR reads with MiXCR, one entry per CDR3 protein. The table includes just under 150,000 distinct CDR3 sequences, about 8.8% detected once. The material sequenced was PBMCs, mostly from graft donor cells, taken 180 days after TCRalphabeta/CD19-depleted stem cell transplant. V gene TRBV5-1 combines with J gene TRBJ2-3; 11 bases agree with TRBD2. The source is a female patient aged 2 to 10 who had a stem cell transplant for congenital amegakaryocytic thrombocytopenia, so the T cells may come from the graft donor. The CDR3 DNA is TGCGCCAGCAGCCGACTAGCGGGAAGCCCAGATACGCAGTATTTT. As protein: CASSRLAGSPDTQYF.